This TCR beta chain originates from a study of T cell repertoires in cytomegalovirus infection. Broader study findings: Predominance within the ex vivo response was attributable to HLA-C-restricted CMV-specific TCR beta clonotypes.

For this clonotype: Antigen specificity is unknown. Given a much more abundant clone one base away, this may be a read error.

The CDR3 spans 14 residues. The germline V and J ends were trimmed by 7 bases and 0 bases, with 12 bases remaining between them. TCRdb called the reads again in MiXCR, with one record for every CDR3 protein. The sample lists about 830,000 distinct CDR3 sequences; over 25% were seen once. This TCR derives from a human donor in good health (CMV status not recorded). Some clones in this sample may be carry-over from other donors' samples. The chain carries TRBV12-3 or TRBV12-4 and TRBJ1-1; a weak D match, TRBD1 (5 bases). Sequenced here: cultured CD8+ T cells from PBMCs, sampled from culture after CMV antigen stimulation. The CDR3 sequence is CASNTGGVNTEAFF. The CDR3 nucleotides are TGTGCCAGCAACACAGGCGGGGTGAACACTGAAGCTTTCTTT.